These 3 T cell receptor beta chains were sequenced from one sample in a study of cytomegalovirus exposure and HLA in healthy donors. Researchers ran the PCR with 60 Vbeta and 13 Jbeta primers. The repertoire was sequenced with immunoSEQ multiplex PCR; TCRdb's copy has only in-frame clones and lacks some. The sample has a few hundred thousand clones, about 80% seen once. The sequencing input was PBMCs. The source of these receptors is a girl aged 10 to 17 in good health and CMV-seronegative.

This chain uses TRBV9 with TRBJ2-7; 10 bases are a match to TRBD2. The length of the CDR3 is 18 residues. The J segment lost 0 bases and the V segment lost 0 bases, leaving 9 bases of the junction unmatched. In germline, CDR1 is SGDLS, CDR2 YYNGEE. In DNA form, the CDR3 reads TGTGCCAGCAGCGTAGGAACGGGAGCGGGAGGGTTCTCCTACGAGCAGTACTTC. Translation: CASSVGTGAGGFSYEQYF.

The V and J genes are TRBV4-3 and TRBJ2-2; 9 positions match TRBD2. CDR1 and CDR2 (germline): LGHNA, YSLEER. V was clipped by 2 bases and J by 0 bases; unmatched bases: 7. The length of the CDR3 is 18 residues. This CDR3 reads CASSQIVAGEPNTGELFF. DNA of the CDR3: TGCGCCAGCAGCCAAATAGTAGCGGGGGAACCGAACACCGGGGAGCTGTTTTTT.

CDR3 residues: CASSIFGSTDTQYF. The CDR3 coding sequence is TGTGCCAGTAGTATTTTCGGGAGCACAGATACGCAGTATTTT. V gene TRBV19 combines with J gene TRBJ2-3; no firm D call. Trimming took 3 bases from V and 0 from J, leaving 7 bases between them. Per germline, CDR1 LNHDA and CDR2 SQIVND (reference sequence). There are 14 residues in the CDR3.